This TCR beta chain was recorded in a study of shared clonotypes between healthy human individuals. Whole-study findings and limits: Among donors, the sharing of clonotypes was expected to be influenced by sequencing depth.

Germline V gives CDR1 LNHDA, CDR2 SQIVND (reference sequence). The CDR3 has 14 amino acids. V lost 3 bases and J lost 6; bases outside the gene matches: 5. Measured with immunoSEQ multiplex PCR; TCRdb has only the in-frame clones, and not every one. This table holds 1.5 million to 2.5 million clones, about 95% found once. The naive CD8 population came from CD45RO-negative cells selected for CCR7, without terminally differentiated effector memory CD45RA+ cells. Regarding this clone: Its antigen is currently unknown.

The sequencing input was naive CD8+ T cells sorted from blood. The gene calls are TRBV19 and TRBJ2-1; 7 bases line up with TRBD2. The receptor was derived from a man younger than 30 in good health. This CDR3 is CASSISGEGNEQFF. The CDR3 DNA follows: TGTGCCAGTAGTATCTCGGGGGAGGGCAATGAGCAGTTCTTC.